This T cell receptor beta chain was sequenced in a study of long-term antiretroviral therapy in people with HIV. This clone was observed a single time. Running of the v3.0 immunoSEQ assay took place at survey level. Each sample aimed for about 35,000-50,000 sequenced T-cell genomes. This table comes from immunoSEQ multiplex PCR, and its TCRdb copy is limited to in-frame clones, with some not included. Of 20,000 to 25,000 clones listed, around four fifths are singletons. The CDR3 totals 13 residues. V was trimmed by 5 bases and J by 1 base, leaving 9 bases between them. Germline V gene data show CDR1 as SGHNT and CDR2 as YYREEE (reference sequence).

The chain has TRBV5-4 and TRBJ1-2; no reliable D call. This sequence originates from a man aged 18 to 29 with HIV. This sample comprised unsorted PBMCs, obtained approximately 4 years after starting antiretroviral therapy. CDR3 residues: CASSTEHNYGYTF. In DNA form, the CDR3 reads TGTGCCAGCAGTACGGAGCATAACTATGGCTACACCTTC.